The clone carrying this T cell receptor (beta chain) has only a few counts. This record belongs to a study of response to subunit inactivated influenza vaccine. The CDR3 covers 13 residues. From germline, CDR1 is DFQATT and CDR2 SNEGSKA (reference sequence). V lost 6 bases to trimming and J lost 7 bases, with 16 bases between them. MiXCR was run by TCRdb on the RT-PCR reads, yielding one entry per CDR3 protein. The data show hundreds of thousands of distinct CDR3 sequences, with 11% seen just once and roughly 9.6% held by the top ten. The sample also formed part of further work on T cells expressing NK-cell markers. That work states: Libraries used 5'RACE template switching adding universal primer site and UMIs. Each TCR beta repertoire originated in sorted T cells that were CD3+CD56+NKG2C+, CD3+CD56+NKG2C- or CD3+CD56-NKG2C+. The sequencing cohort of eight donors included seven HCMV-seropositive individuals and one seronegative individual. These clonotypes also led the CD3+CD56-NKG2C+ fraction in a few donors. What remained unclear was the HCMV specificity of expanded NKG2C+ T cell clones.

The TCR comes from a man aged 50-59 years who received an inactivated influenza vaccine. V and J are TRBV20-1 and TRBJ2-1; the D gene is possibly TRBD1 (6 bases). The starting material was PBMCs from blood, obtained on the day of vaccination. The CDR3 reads CSAHTGSRNEQFF. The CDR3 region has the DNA TGCAGTGCCCACACAGGGTCGCGGAATGAGCAGTTCTTC.